Listed below are T cell receptor beta chains from one sample, sequenced in a study of blood T cell repertoires in COVID-19. Sequenced by immunoSEQ multiplex PCR; TCRdb stores in-frame clones only, minus some. Altogether about 67,000 clones are present, 85% to 90% being singletons, with the ten largest covering roughly 8.5%. The source material was peripheral blood. All receptors come from a man aged 50-60 years with active COVID-19. The CDR3 runs from the conserved cysteine through the conserved F or W. A D gene is named only where the DNA matches it firmly. Only part of the rows carry a size: once, few, many, or a class if the clone is expanded.

CDR3 protein	CDR3 DNA	V gene	J gene	clone size	CDR3 length	D gene
CAWAPGTGGYVEKLFF	TGTGCCTGGGCACCCGGGACAGGGGGTTACGTTGAAAAACTGTTTTTT	TRBV30	TRBJ1-4	.	16	TRBD1
CASSNDRVSYEQYF	TGTGCCAGCAGTAACGACAGGGTATCCTACGAGCAGTACTTC	TRBV2	TRBJ2-7	.	14	TRBD1
CASSTPHYGGSRGDTQYF	TGTGCCAGCAGTACGCCTCACTATGGCGGGAGTAGGGGGGATACGCAGTATTTT	TRBV28	TRBJ2-3	.	18	.
CASSLPAVRQGGGYTF	TGTGCCAGCAGCCTCCCTGCGGTGCGGCAGGGCGGTGGCTACACCTTC	TRBV4-2	TRBJ1-2	few	16	.
CASSYYVLPSEQYF	TGTGCCAGCAGTTACTATGTTCTCCCCAGCGAGCAGTACTTC	TRBV6-2/TRBV6-3	TRBJ2-7	.	14	.
CASSLYDRGSENEQFF	TGTGCCAGCAGTCTTTACGACAGGGGCTCTGAGAATGAGCAGTTCTTC	TRBV27	TRBJ2-1	once	16	TRBD1
CASSPGGGTSGGSRTDTQYF	TGTGCCAGCAGCCCAGGCGGCGGGACTAGCGGGGGGTCACGCACAGATACGCAGTATTTT	TRBV4-2	TRBJ2-3	.	20	TRBD2
CASRGTENTEAFF	TGTGCCAGCCGTGGGACAGAGAACACTGAAGCTTTCTTT	TRBV2	TRBJ1-1	.	13	TRBD1
CASSYGSGGENSPLHF	TGTGCCAGCAGTTACGGCTCGGGGGGGGAGAATTCACCCCTCCACTTT	TRBV6-5	TRBJ1-6	.	16	.
CASSLGQDKPYEQYF	TGTGCCAGCAGCTTAGGTCAGGACAAACCCTACGAGCAGTACTTC	TRBV13	TRBJ2-7	.	15	.
CASSLVAGGFGELFF	TGTGCCAGCAGCTTGGTCGCAGGGGGATTTGGGGAGCTGTTTTTT	TRBV5-6	TRBJ2-2	.	15	TRBD1
CASSLEGLSGGLVNEQFF	TGCGCCAGCAGCTTGGAGGGTCTTTCGGGAGGCCTGGTGAATGAGCAGTTCTTC	TRBV5-1	TRBJ2-1	.	18	TRBD2
CASSERLGAGGYNYGYTF	TGTGCCAGCAGTGAAAGATTAGGGGCAGGGGGCTACAACTATGGCTACACCTTC	TRBV2	TRBJ1-2	.	18	TRBD1
CASSSPSGGSYEQFF	TGTGCCAGCAGTTCCCCTAGCGGGGGGTCCTATGAGCAGTTCTTC	TRBV6-2/TRBV6-3	TRBJ2-1	.	15	TRBD2
CATSRGPEVSANEKLFF	TGTGCCACCAGCAGAGGCCCCGAGGTGTCTGCTAATGAAAAACTGTTTTTT	TRBV15	TRBJ1-4	.	17	.
CASSVTGTGETQYF	TGTGCCAGCAGCGTCACAGGGACGGGAGAGACCCAGTACTTC	TRBV9	TRBJ2-5	.	14	.
CASSLQTEGAGFEAFF	TGTGCCAGCAGCTTACAAACAGAGGGGGCGGGCTTTGAAGCTTTCTTT	TRBV7-2	TRBJ1-1	.	16	TRBD1
CATSDGTSGGAGEQFF	TGTGCCACCAGTGACGGGACTAGCGGGGGGGCAGGTGAGCAGTTCTTC	TRBV24-1	TRBJ2-1	.	16	TRBD2
CASSQATDSEFYEQYF	TGCGCCAGCAGCCAAGCCACGGACAGCGAATTCTACGAGCAGTACTTC	TRBV4-3	TRBJ2-7	.	16	.
CATSPAGGTYEQYF	TGTGCCACCAGTCCAGCGGGAGGGACCTACGAGCAGTACTTC	TRBV24-1	TRBJ2-7	once	14	TRBD2
CASSIPGQGNTIYF	TGTGCCAGCAGCATCCCGGGACAGGGAAACACCATATATTTT	TRBV5-6	TRBJ1-3	.	14	TRBD1
CASSQDPTAGANVLTF	TGTGCCAGCAGCCAAGATCCCACGGCTGGGGCCAACGTCCTGACTTTC	TRBV3-1/TRBV3-2	TRBJ2-6	.	16	.
CASSYSSVSGANVLTF	TGTGCCAGCAGTTACTCGTCGGTCTCTGGGGCCAACGTCCTGACTTTC	TRBV6-6	TRBJ2-6	.	16	.
CASSFPGQGFTGELFF	TGTGCCAGCAGCTTTCCGGGACAGGGTTTCACCGGGGAGCTGTTTTTT	TRBV5-4	TRBJ2-2	.	16	TRBD1
CASSFHLPYEQYF	TGTGCCAGCAGCTTCCATCTACCCTACGAGCAGTACTTC	TRBV7-2	TRBJ2-7	.	13	.
CASSQDEIRQYF	TGTGCCAGCAGCCAAGACGAAATTAGGCAGTACTTC	TRBV14	TRBJ2-7	.	12	.
CASRRTSGYEQYF	TGTGCCAGCAGACGGACTAGCGGATACGAGCAGTACTTC	TRBV7-2	TRBJ2-7	.	13	TRBD2
CASRATGYSNQPQHF	TGTGCCAGTAGGGCTACAGGTTATAGCAATCAGCCCCAGCATTTT	TRBV19	TRBJ1-5	.	15	.
CASSLASGDYGYTF	TGTGCCAGCAGCTTGGCCTCGGGTGACTATGGCTACACCTTC	TRBV5-4	TRBJ1-2	once	14	.
CASSLDSGSREQFF	TGTGCCAGCAGTTTGGACAGCGGGAGTAGAGAGCAGTTCTTC	TRBV28	TRBJ2-1	once	14	TRBD2
CASSVASGTYNEQFF	TGTGCCAGCAGCGTAGCCAGCGGTACCTACAATGAGCAGTTCTTC	TRBV9	TRBJ2-1	.	15	.
CASSYSRGTYEQYF	TGTGCCAGCAGTTACTCGAGGGGGACGTACGAGCAGTACTTC	TRBV6-6	TRBJ2-7	many	14	.